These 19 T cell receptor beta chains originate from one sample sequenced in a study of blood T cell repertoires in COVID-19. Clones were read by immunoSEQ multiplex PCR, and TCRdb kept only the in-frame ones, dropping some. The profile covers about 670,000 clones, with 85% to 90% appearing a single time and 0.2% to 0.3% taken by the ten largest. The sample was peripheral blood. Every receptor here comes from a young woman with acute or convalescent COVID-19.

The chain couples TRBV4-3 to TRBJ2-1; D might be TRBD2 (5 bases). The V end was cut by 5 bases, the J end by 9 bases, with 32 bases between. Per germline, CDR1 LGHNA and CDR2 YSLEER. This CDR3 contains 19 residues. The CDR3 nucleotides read TGCGCCAGCAGCGAAAGGCTACGGGGAATGGACGGCGGTCGGGGTGAGCAGTTCTTC. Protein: CASSERLRGMDGGRGEQFF.

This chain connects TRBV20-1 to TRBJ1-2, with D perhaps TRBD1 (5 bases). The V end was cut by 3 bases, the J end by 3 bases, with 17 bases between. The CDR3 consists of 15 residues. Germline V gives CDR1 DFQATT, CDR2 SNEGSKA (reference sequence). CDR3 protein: CSASGAFNGDYGYTF. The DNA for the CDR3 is TGCAGTGCTAGTGGGGCATTCAACGGCGACTATGGCTACACCTTC.

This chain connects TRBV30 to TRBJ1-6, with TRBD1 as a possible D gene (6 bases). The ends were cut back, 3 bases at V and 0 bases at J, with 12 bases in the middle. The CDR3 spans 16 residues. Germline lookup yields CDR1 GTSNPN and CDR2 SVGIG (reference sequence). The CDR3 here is CAWRSDSSSYNSPLHF. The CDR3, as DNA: TGTGCCTGGAGGTCGGACAGTAGCTCCTATAATTCACCCCTCCACTTT.

DNA of the CDR3: TGCGCCAGCAGCTTTGGGACGGGGGAAAGAGGCTACACCTTC. The encoded protein is CASSFGTGERGYTF. This chain connects TRBV5-1 to TRBJ1-2; D is possibly TRBD1 (5 bases). Trimming took 2 bases from V and 8 from J, leaving 16 bases between them. The CDR3 sequence is 14 residues long. From germline, CDR1 is SGHRS and CDR2 YFSETQ.

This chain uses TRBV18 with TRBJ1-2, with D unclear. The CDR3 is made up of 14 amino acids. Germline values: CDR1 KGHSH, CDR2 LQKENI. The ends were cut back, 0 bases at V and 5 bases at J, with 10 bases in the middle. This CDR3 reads CASSPPSGFYGYTF. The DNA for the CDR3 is TGTGCCAGCTCACCACCCTCCGGGTTTTATGGCTACACCTTC.

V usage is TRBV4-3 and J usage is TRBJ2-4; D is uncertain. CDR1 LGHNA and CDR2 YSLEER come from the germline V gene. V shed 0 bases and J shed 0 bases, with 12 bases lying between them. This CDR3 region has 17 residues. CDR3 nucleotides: TGCGCCAGCAGCCAAGAATGGATCAGACTAGCCAAAAACATTCAGTACTTC. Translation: CASSQEWIRLAKNIQYF.

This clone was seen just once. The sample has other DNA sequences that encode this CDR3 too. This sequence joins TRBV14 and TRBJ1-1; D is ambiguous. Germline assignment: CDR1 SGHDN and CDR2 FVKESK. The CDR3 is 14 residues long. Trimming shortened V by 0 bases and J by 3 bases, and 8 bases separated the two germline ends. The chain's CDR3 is CASSQDRVYTEAFF. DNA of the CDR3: TGTGCCAGCAGCCAAGATCGGGTGTACACTGAAGCTTTCTTT.

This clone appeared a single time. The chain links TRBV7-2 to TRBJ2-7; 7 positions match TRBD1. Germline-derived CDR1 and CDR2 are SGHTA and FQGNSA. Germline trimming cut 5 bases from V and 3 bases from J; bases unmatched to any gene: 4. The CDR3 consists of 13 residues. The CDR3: CASSPDRIYEQYF. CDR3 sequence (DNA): TGTGCCAGCAGCCCGGACAGGATCTACGAGCAGTACTTC.

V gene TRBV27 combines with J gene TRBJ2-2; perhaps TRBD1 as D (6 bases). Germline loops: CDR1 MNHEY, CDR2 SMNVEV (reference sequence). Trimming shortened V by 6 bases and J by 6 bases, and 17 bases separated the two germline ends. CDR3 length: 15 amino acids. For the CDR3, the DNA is TGTGCCAGCAGAAGGACTGCCAGGGGTGCCGGGGAGCTGTTTTTT. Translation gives CASRRTARGAGELFF.

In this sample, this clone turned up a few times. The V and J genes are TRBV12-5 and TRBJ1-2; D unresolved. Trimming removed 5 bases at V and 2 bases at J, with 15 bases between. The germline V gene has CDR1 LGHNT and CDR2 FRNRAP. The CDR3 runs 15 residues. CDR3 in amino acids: CASGVPRVANYGYTF. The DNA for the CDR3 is TGTGCTAGTGGTGTTCCGCGGGTAGCCAACTATGGCTACACCTTC.

The CDR3 DNA reads as TGTGCCAGTAGATCGGTAGGCAGGGCGAACACTGAAGCTTTCTTT. Translated: CASRSVGRANTEAFF. The chain uses TRBV19 and TRBJ1-1; D possibly corresponds to TRBD1 (5 bases). Per germline, CDR1 LNHDA and CDR2 SQIVND (reference sequence). This CDR3 is built from 15 residues. Trimming took off 6 bases at V and 1 base at J, with 15 bases between the two ends.

In DNA form, the CDR3 reads TGCGCCAGCAGCTTGGTGATTCTGCGACAGGGGGTTCTGGTGGACTACGAGCAGTACTTC. Its protein product is CASSLVILRQGVLVDYEQYF. This sequence joins TRBV5-1 and TRBJ2-7, with 9 bases that match TRBD1. Germline values: CDR1 SGHRS, CDR2 YFSETQ. Trimming removed 0 bases from V and 3 bases from J; junction bases left unmatched: 19. The CDR3 sequence is 20 residues long.

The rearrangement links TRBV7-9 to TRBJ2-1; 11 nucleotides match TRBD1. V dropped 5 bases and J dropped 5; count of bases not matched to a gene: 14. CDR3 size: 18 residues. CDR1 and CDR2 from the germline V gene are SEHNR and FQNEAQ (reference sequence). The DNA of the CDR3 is TGTGCCAGCAGCCTCCGGGACAGGGGGTTTATATCGAACAATGAGCAGTTCTTC. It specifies CASSLRDRGFISNNEQFF.

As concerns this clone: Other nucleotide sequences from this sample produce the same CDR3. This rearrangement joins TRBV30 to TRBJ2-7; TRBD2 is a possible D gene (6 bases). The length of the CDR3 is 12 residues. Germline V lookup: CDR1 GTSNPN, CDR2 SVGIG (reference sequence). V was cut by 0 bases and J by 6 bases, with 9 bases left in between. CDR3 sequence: CAWSVGGSEQYF. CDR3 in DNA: TGTGCCTGGAGTGTTGGAGGGAGCGAGCAGTACTTC.

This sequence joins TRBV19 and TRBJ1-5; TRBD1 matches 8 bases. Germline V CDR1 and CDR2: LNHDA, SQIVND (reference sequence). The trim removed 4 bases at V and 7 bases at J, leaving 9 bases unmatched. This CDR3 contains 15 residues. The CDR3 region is CASSTLPGGSQPQHF. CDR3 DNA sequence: TGTGCCAGTAGTACGCTCCCAGGGGGCAGCCAGCCCCAGCATTTT.

The CDR3 sequence: CSVEDLGEAFF. The DNA for the CDR3 is TGCAGCGTTGAAGATCTGGGCGAAGCTTTCTTT. The J gene is TRBJ1-1, the V gene TRBV29-1; D is unclear. The germline V gene has CDR1 SQVTM and CDR2 ANQGSEA. Trimming removed 0 bases from V and 8 bases from J, with 7 bases in between. CDR3 length: 11 residues.

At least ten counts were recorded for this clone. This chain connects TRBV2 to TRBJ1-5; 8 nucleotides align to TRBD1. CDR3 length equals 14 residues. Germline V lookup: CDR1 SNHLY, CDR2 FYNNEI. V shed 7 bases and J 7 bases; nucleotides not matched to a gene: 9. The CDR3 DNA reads TGTGCCAGCACCCCTGACAGGGGAGGACAGCCCCAGCATTTT. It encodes CASTPDRGGQPQHF.

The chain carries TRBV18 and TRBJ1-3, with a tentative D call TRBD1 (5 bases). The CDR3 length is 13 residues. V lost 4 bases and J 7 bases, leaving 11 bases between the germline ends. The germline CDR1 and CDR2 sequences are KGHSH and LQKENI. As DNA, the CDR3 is TGTGCCAGCTCACGACAGCTCGAGAACACCATATATTTT. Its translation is CASSRQLENTIYF. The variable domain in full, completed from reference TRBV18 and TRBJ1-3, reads NAGVMQNPRHLVRRRGQEARLRCSPMKGHSHVYWYRQLPEEGLKFMVYLQKENIIDESGMPKERFSAEFPKEGPSILRIQQVVRGDSAAYFCASSRQLENTIYFGEGSWLTVV.

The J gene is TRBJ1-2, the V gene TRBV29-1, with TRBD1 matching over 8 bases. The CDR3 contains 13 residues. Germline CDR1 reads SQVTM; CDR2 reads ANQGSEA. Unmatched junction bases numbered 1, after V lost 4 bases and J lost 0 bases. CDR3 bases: TGCAGCGTTGCGACAGGGGCTAACTATGGCTACACCTTC. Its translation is CSVATGANYGYTF.